Given below is one T cell receptor (beta chain) in context. This receptor's antigen is unknown. No much larger clonotype is one base removed from it; base qualities were not supplied. This entry comes from a study of cytomegalovirus exposure and HLA in healthy donors (dated by TCRdb to about 2017). Regarding the complete study: According to an earlier analysis of several hundred of the donors, roughly 180 million T cells yielded some 110 million unique TCR beta sequences and approximately 300 Gb of sequence data. An earlier analysis of 450 to 750 of the donors used high-throughput TCR beta sequencing to judge whether each TCR beta V gene segment behaved as functional or pseudogenic. The study profiled the T cell repertoires of hundreds of subjects by immunosequencing and related them to cytomegalovirus serostatus. The study combined high-throughput TCR immunosequencing, statistical association of individual TCRs with disease status, and machine learning to predict cytomegalovirus infection status. HLA typing included class I and class II loci at four-digit resolution. The genetic ancestry cluster associated with self-reported Caucasian donors included 81% of the approximately 430 genotyped donors. In a later genetic analysis, genome-wide SNP genotypes for about 65% of the 666 donors were used, and that subset was treated as a discovery cohort. Typing coverage varied by locus: roughly 620-640 donors for A, B, C, DRB1 and DQB1; around 560 for DQA1; more than 600 for DPA1; around 450 for DPB1. About 280 gigabases of sequencing data and around 85 million unique TCR sequences made up an early release that covered roughly 670 HLA-typed donors. Donor age, sex, ethnicity and CMV serostatus were compiled together with the repertoire data. A later analysis re-analyzed previously published TCR beta repertoires from about 600 donors and added high-resolution HLA genotyping to study TCR occurrence patterns. Rather than drawing on any new phenotypic data, the later analysis identified candidate immune exposures from TCR beta sequences and the way those sequences occurred across donors. The aim of the study was to test whether cataloging public T cell receptors could identify signatures of past pathogen exposure. All discovery cohort repertoires had been generated on a single sequencing platform. In addition to the first cohort of 666 subjects, a separate validation cohort of 120 different subjects was used. Because of strong linkage in the cohort, a few DR-DQ haplotypes were treated as single units for association and clustering. Among about 410 genotyped donors of the cohort, an average of approximately 220,000 unique TCR beta nucleotide sequences was sequenced per donor, of which about 18% were non-productive. General conclusions and limits of the study: Sequencing depth was assumed to be roughly uniform across donors in the presence/absence analyses, though that assumption may not hold. Some IMGT-functional V segments, including TRBV6-2 and TRBV6-3, could not be told apart with the 87-base-pair reads, so those segments were excluded. A later analysis associated about 16,000 TCR beta sequences with specific HLA alleles at a false discovery rate of 0.05. In an earlier analysis of fewer than 700 of the donors, most TCR beta V segments appeared in productive rearrangements about 87% or about 30% of the time, broadly matching IMGT annotations. Immune exposure information for the cohort was limited to CMV serostatus. V-gene and J-gene trimming of TCR beta chains was associated with a missense DCLRE1C variant in a later genetic analysis, and the association was replicated in an independent cohort. A cluster of highly shared sequence variants was judged likely to be a technical artifact of the sequencing pipeline. According to a later analysis, TCR association rates differed among HLA loci, with DRB1 alleles showing the most associated TCRs and HLA-C alleles showing the fewest. Linkage disequilibrium might explain the correlated functional status among segregating V segments, but an unknown experimental factor could not be ruled out. It was suggested by the authors that the approach could potentially be generalized to other disease states and immunological phenotypes. A later genetic analysis reported fewer N-insertions in productive TCRs among donors in an Asian-associated ancestry cluster than the roughly 700-donor mean. Across donors, most TCR sequences were observed very rarely, whereas some public TCRs were present in many individuals. A total of some 180 TCR beta chains were listed by the study as associated with cytomegalovirus. A further reported finding was that TCR beta sequences accurately predicted the HLA-A and HLA-B alleles for most subjects in the first cohort. The classifier was reported to diagnose cytomegalovirus status with high specificity and sensitivity in both the original and validation cohorts. Three of the identified cytomegalovirus-associated TCR beta chains were confirmed in vitro to be specific for cytomegalovirus antigens. Because counts were too low, roughly 17 rarely observed V segments, including chromosome 9 orphons, were left out of the earlier analysis of 500 to 750 of the donors. When HLA alleles, especially DR and DQ, strongly co-occurred, attributing TCR associations to individual alleles was difficult. In a later analysis, HLA-associated TCR beta chains showed more clonal expansion and lower generation probabilities than non-associated chains that were equally common. A later analysis reported that several top co-occurrence clusters appeared linked to parvovirus B19, influenza, CMV and Epstein-Barr virus. This cohort had only TCR beta chains sequenced, and the lack of alpha or paired-chain data limited which features could be detected. Most CMV-associated TCR beta chains appeared to be HLA-restricted in a later analysis, and the HLA associations seemed to be driven largely by CMV exposure. HLA typing was unavailable for some donors at each locus, so association tests used only the typed subset.

Preparation of the library involved the immunoSEQ multiplex PCR assay. A mixture of 60 forward primers for TCR Vbeta segments and 13 reverse primers for TCR Jbeta segments was used in the multiplex PCR. Amplification of the CDR3 region of rearranged TCR beta genes was performed with a multiplex PCR assay on genomic DNA. Amplified TCR beta libraries were sequenced as 87-base-pair reads on the Illumina HiSeq System. The published analysis was carried out like this. A later analysis counted tens of millions of unique TCR beta chains across the 666 repertoires, and some 12 million of these chains were shared by at least two donors. Raw reads were error-corrected and collapsed into unique sequences by a nearest-neighbor algorithm in which closely related sequences were merged to remove PCR and sequencing errors. V, D and J gene segments were assigned by aligning CDR3 sequences to IMGT reference sequences. For a sequence to be retained, a match of at least six nucleotides to both a V gene segment and a J gene segment was required. Rearrangements were called productive when the CDR3 lacked stop codons and stayed in frame with V and J; all others were non-productive. Following IMGT convention, CDR3 was defined as the stretch from the second conserved V-encoded cysteine to the conserved J-encoded phenylalanine. The earlier analysis of approximately 500 of the donors excluded sequences that lacked an unambiguous match to a single V gene segment. An earlier analysis of a few hundred of the donors called V segments functional above 56.7% productive rearrangements and segregating when the between-donor standard deviation exceeded 5%. A statistical classification framework was developed to diagnose cytomegalovirus status using the catalog of TCR beta chain sequences. A later analysis assigned V and J genes by comparing TCR nucleotide sequences with IMGT/GENE-DB human TR gene sequences. A later analysis assigned CDR3 sequences and most-parsimonious VDJ recombination scenarios with the TCRdist pipeline. In a later analysis, each TCR beta chain was defined by its CDR3 amino acid sequence together with its V-gene family, and reads without a unique V-gene family were excluded. A later analysis removed roughly 590 highly shared, low-generation-probability nucleotide sequences to deal with suspected cross-contamination and a sequencing artifact. In a later analysis, a clonal expansion index was calculated for each public chain from normalized within-repertoire ranks of inferred template counts. Generation probabilities in a later analysis came from a VDJ recombination model fitted to out-of-frame rearrangements, and those results were checked against IGoR. In a later analysis, hypergeometric tests were used to score TCR-TCR, TCR-HLA and TCR-CMV co-occurrence, with a repertoire-size bias correction applied to TCR pairs. False discovery rates were estimated in a later analysis by permuting HLA or CMV assignments 20 times. In a later analysis, co-occurring TCRs were grouped using DBSCAN, and TCRdist sequence similarity was added for clustering within HLA-allele-positive subsets. For co-occurrence clustering, repertoires with fewer than 30,000 or more than 120,000 public chains were excluded, along with roughly five repertoires with anomalous nucleotide sharing. In TCRdb, the immuneACCESS table is reduced to in-frame sequences with V and J assigned. These tables do not hold every clone; where another copy was compared, an unresolved V gene accounts for under half, and the others remain unexplained. V and J calls and clone size are those listed in that table; D and trimming were worked out from the DNA. The sample yields fewer than 80,000 clones; roughly four fifths were counted once. The ten largest clones represent around 10% of the sample.

In total, approximately 610 healthy bone marrow donors made up the cohort. All cohort members were sampled while nominally healthy, although unrecorded immune exposures were likely present. The donor tested CMV seropositive and was one of the 289 seropositive cohort members. Each donor provided a peripheral blood sample, and peripheral blood mononuclear cells were used for TCR beta sequencing. Genomic DNA was extracted from the blood cell samples with the Qiagen DNeasy Blood Extraction Kit. Sequences GTSNPN (CDR1) and SVGIG (CDR2) are obtained from the germline V gene (reference sequence). Germline trimming: 1 base from V, 5 bases from J; junction bases outside gene matches: 4. From the cysteine through the phenylalanine, the CDR3 covers 17 amino acids. The only DNA kept is the CDR3, 51 bases in frame from the first base.

Specimen: PBMCs. The chain is made from TRBV30 and TRBJ2-2, with 16 central nucleotides matching TRBD2. The TCR was taken from a woman in her sixties or seventies in good health and CMV-seropositive. The DNA sequence is given as TGTGCCTGGAGTGCGGGACTAGCGGGAGGGCTGACCGGGGAGCTGTTTTTT. This gives the protein CAWSAGLAGGLTGELFF.